The next 30 T cell receptor beta chains were all read from a single sample in a study of blood T cells in healthy people across ages. A sample-barcoded 5' primer and a J-beta primer mix were used in a second PCR of roughly 7 to 11 cycles. TCRdb recomputed calls from the 5' RACE reads with MiXCR, one row per CDR3 protein. The sample has approximately 830,000 distinct CDR3 sequences; about 59% are singletons. The sample was blood. The source is a man aged 25 to 40 in good health.

The rearrangement links TRBV9 to TRBJ1-2, with a weak D call TRBD1 (6 bases). CDR3 size: 16 residues. Germline V CDR1 and CDR2: SGDLS, YYNGEE. Trimming pared 3 bases from V and 8 bases from J, leaving 23 bases between. The CDR3 region has the DNA TGTGCCAGCAGCGGCGGACAGTCCGGAACTCTAGGCGGCTACACCTTC. This translates into CASSGGQSGTLGGYTF.

The chain joins TRBV6-6 to TRBJ1-2, with 9 nucleotides matching TRBD1. CDR3 length: 15 residues. Germline V gene data show CDR1 as MNHNY and CDR2 as SVGAGI (reference sequence). V lost 6 bases and J lost 2; bases outside the gene matches: 7. The CDR3, as DNA: TGTGCCAGCAGGCCGAAGGGACAGGGAAACTATGGCTACACCTTC. It codes for CASRPKGQGNYGYTF.

This rearrangement joins TRBV4-2 to TRBJ2-1; a weak D match, TRBD1 (5 bases). V shed 0 bases and J shed 8 bases, with 11 bases lying between them. The CDR3 runs 14 residues. Germline CDR1 is LGHNA and CDR2 is YNFKEQ. CDR3 region: CASSQDPQGYEQFF. The DNA of the CDR3 is TGTGCCAGCAGCCAAGACCCTCAGGGCTATGAGCAGTTCTTC.

V gene TRBV9 combines with J gene TRBJ2-7; D is ambiguous. Germline V CDR1 and CDR2: SGDLS, YYNGEE. V dropped 0 bases and J dropped 0 bases, with 7 bases sitting between them. This CDR3 contains 14 residues. The CDR3 protein is CASSVVPSSYEQYF. Written as DNA, the CDR3 is TGTGCCAGCAGCGTAGTCCCCAGCTCCTACGAGCAGTACTTC.

Written as DNA, the CDR3 is TGTGCCAGCAGCTTAGCCCCCTTCTCCTACGAGCAGTACTTC. It codes for CASSLAPFSYEQYF. The rearrangement joins TRBV13 to TRBJ2-7, with unresolved D. V gave up 1 base and J gave up 0 bases, with 7 bases separating them. The germline CDR1 and CDR2 sequences are PRHDT and FYEKMQ (reference sequence). CDR3 length: 14 residues.

This chain joins TRBV20-1 and TRBJ1-6, with D perhaps TRBD1 (5 bases). The CDR3 is made up of 18 amino acids. Deletions cut 0 bases from V and 0 bases from J, with 15 bases between. The germline V gene has CDR1 DFQATT and CDR2 SNEGSKA (reference sequence). The CDR3: CSARDTGLPSSYNSPLHF. The CDR3 DNA is TGCAGTGCTAGAGACACAGGACTTCCTAGCTCCTATAATTCACCCCTCCACTTT.

The chain couples TRBV24-1 to TRBJ2-1; D gene uncertain. The CDR3 runs to 12 residues. V was cut by 4 bases and J by 7 bases, with 7 bases left in between. Germline V gene sequence: CDR1 KGHDR, CDR2 SFDVKD. DNA for the CDR3: TGTGCCACCAGTGACCCCTCGAATGAGCAGTTCTTC. It is translated as CATSDPSNEQFF.

The chain links TRBV29-1 to TRBJ2-5; D ambiguous. The V end lost 3 bases, the J end lost 0 bases, and 8 bases lay between the germline ends. Germline CDR1 and CDR2: SQVTM and ANQGSEA. This CDR3 is built from 13 residues. CDR3: CSVDRQYQETQYF. The CDR3 DNA follows: TGCAGCGTTGATCGGCAGTACCAAGAGACCCAGTACTTC. The full variable domain, rest sourced from reference TRBV29-1 and TRBJ2-5, is SAVISQKPSRDICQRGTSLTIQCQVDSQVTMMFWYRQQPGQSLTLIATANQGSEATYESGFVIDKFPISRPNLTFSTLTVSNMSPEDSSIYLCSVDRQYQETQYFGPGTRLLVL.

This clonotype was seen ten or more times. The chain combines TRBV27 with TRBJ1-2, with TRBD1 matching 12 bases. The CDR3 extends over 14 amino acids. V trimming: 6 bases; J trimming: 5 bases; junction bases outside the gene matches: 4. Germline CDR1 and CDR2: MNHEY and SMNVEV (reference sequence). CDR3 region: CASSPGQGAYGYTF. The CDR3 nucleotides are TGTGCCAGCAGCCCGGGACAGGGGGCTTATGGCTACACCTTC.

Here the CDR3 DNA reads TGTGCCAGCAGCTTAGCGCTCGGGACCGTGGAGACCCAGTACTTC. Translation: CASSLALGTVETQYF. This chain uses TRBV7-7 with TRBJ2-5, with D perhaps being TRBD1 or TRBD2 (5 bases each). From germline, CDR1 is SSHAT and CDR2 FNYEAQ (reference sequence). The CDR3 runs 15 residues. Trimming cost V 0 bases and J 5 bases, with 13 bases left between them.

V and J are TRBV6-6 and TRBJ1-2; 8 bases agree with TRBD1. J was trimmed by 8 bases and V by 7 bases; bases with no gene match: 9. The CDR3 loop spans 13 amino acids. Germline loops: CDR1 MNHNY, CDR2 SVGAGI (reference sequence). CDR3 loop: CASNPTGAGGYTF. In DNA, the CDR3 is TGTGCCAGCAACCCGACAGGGGCGGGAGGCTACACCTTC.

The V call is TRBV4-3, the J call TRBJ1-6; D is unclear. The CDR3 totals 13 residues. Germline lookup yields CDR1 LGHNA and CDR2 YSLEER. The ends were cut back, 4 bases at V and 13 bases at J, with 14 bases in the middle. Here the CDR3 reads CASSLGPDRPLHF. In DNA form, the CDR3 reads TGCGCCAGCAGCCTCGGACCCGATCGCCCCCTCCACTTT.

This clonotype was observed a handful of times. The rearrangement joins TRBV6-2 or TRBV6-3 to TRBJ2-7; D uncertain. The germline gives CDR1 MNHEY, CDR2 SVGEGT. The CDR3 contains 15 residues. V lost 1 base, J lost 2 bases, and 12 bases lay in between. CDR3 DNA sequence: TGTGCCAGCAGTTACTACAACCCAACGACCTACGAGCAGTACTTC. This encodes CASSYYNPTTYEQYF.

Concerning this clonotype: The junction does not match germline at one end; this may be a read error. The rearrangement links TRBV7-2 to TRBJ2-3; 9 bases map to TRBD2. The germline gives CDR1 SGHTA, CDR2 FQGNSA. The CDR3 contains 16 residues. CDR3 in amino acids: CASGLAARGGTDTQYF. CDR3 nucleotides: TGTGCCAGCGGCTTAGCGGCGCGGGGGGGAACAGATACGCAGTATTTT.

This clonotype occurred once. The chain links TRBV27 to TRBJ2-1, with D tentatively TRBD1 (5 bases). This CDR3 comprises 13 residues. CDR1 is MNHEY, CDR2 SMNVEV, per germline (reference sequence). CDR3 protein: CAGSLGRAGEQFF. The CDR3 nucleotides read TGTGCAGGCAGTTTGGGCAGGGCCGGAGAGCAGTTCTTC.

The V call is TRBV5-5, the J call TRBJ1-2; 12 bases are shared with TRBD1. The germline gives CDR1 SGHKS, CDR2 YYEKEE (reference sequence). V lost 5 bases to trimming and J lost 8 bases; unmatched junction nucleotides: 10. The CDR3 is 15 amino acids. The DNA of the CDR3 is TGTGCCAGCAGTTGGGACAGGGGGCAAGGTCGAGGCTACACCTTC. As protein: CASSWDRGQGRGYTF.

This chain connects TRBV12-3 or TRBV12-4 to TRBJ2-5; the D gene is possibly TRBD1 (6 bases). V was trimmed by 6 bases and J by 1 base, leaving 9 bases between them. The CDR3 totals 13 residues. CDR3 sequence reads: CASRRQAQETQYF. In DNA form, the CDR3 reads TGTGCCAGCAGACGACAGGCCCAAGAGACCCAGTACTTC.

The chain has TRBV6-1 and TRBJ1-2; maybe TRBD1 (5 bases). The germline V and J ends were trimmed by 3 bases and 8 bases, with 22 bases remaining between them. In germline, CDR1 is MNHNS, CDR2 SASEGT. This CDR3 region has 16 residues. The CDR3 protein is CASSDPQGTLGRGYTF. The CDR3 nucleotides are TGTGCCAGCAGTGACCCCCAAGGGACCTTAGGACGCGGCTACACCTTC.

There are a few counts of this clonotype. V and J are TRBV7-2 and TRBJ1-2, with D unresolved. Looked up from germline, CDR1 is SGHTA and CDR2 is FQGNSA. Trimming removed 1 base at V and 4 bases at J, with 16 bases between. The CDR3 consists of 16 residues. Here the CDR3 reads CASSLGGPGFGYGYTF. The CDR3 bases are TGTGCCAGCAGCTTAGGGGGTCCAGGTTTTGGCTATGGCTACACCTTC.

V gene TRBV24-1 combines with J gene TRBJ2-7; 10 positions agree with TRBD2. The last part of the DNA fits TRBJ2-5 better; the J call may be wrong. Germline loops: CDR1 KGHDR, CDR2 SFDVKD. This CDR3 spans 17 amino acids. Here the CDR3 reads CATSDPYSGGPWETQYF. Here the CDR3 DNA reads TGTGCCACCAGTGACCCTTATAGCGGGGGGCCGTGGGAGACCCAGTACTTC.

The rearrangement joins TRBV20-1 to TRBJ1-2, with D possibly matching TRBD1 (5 bases). Germline V gene sequence: CDR1 DFQATT, CDR2 SNEGSKA (reference sequence). V lost 1 base, J lost 0 bases, and 12 bases lay in between. There are 15 residues in the CDR3. This chain's CDR3 is CSARGSQETNYGYTF. Written as DNA, the CDR3 is TGCAGTGCTAGAGGTTCACAGGAGACTAACTATGGCTACACCTTC.

The chain combines TRBV7-9 with TRBJ2-7; TRBD1 matches 8 bases. The germline V gene has CDR1 SEHNR and CDR2 FQNEAQ (reference sequence). The CDR3 length is 14 residues. Trimming at V came to 4 bases and at J to 3 bases, leaving 5 bases not matched to a gene. The CDR3 is CASSYAGGGYEQYF. The CDR3 DNA follows: TGTGCCAGCAGCTACGCAGGGGGCGGCTACGAGCAGTACTTC. Looking up the rest from reference TRBV7-9 and TRBJ2-7 gives the full variable domain: DTGVSQNPRHKITKRGQNVTFRCDPISEHNRLYWYRQTLGQGPEFLTYFQNEAQLEKSRLLSDRFSAERPKGSFSTLEIQRTEQGDSAMYLCASSYAGGGYEQYFGPGTRLTVT.

A note on this clonotype: Relative to the germline gene, one junction end is altered; a read error may explain this. The chain joins TRBV5-1 to TRBJ2-5; the match to TRBD1 covers 7 bases. Germline values: CDR1 SGHRS, CDR2 YFSETQ. The CDR3 loop spans 14 amino acids. CDR3 bases: TGTGCCAGCAGTTCGGGACAGCCCCAAGAGACCCAGTACTTC. This codes for CASSSGQPQETQYF.

CDR3 sequence reads: CSATNRGAETQYF. As DNA, the CDR3 is TGCAGTGCCACGAACAGGGGGGCAGAGACCCAGTACTTC. The rearrangement joins TRBV20-1 to TRBJ2-5, with 8 bases lining up with TRBD1. Germline-derived CDR1 and CDR2 are DFQATT and SNEGSKA (reference sequence). The V gene end was trimmed by 6 bases and the J gene end by 4 bases; junction bases not matched to a gene: 7. The CDR3 is 13 residues long.

This clonotype appeared once. The chain couples TRBV25-1 to TRBJ2-7; the D gene could be TRBD1 or TRBD2 (5 bases each). The CDR3 runs 13 residues. The V gene lost 6 bases and the J gene lost 7 bases, with 16 bases spanning the gap. The germline CDR1 and CDR2 sequences are MGHDK and SYGVNS. The DNA of the CDR3 is TGTGCCAGCAGGGCCCTGGGGACGAATGAGCAGTACTTC. Protein product: CASRALGTNEQYF.

This chain connects TRBV14 to TRBJ1-2; the D gene is possibly TRBD1 (6 bases). CDR1 is SGHDN and CDR2 is FVKESK in the germline V gene. Trimming removed 0 bases at V and 5 bases at J, with 13 bases between. CDR3 size: 15 residues. DNA for the CDR3: TGTGCCAGCAGCCAAGATGTAGGACAGAAGTATGGCTACACCTTC. Translation: CASSQDVGQKYGYTF.

This chain links TRBV14 with TRBJ2-1; 8 nucleotides align to TRBD2. Germline V gene sequence: CDR1 SGHDN, CDR2 FVKESK. The ends lost 5 bases at V and 9 bases at J; junction bases unmatched: 9. The CDR3 is made up of 14 amino acids. The CDR3 sequence is CASSLTGGPSEQFF. The DNA of the CDR3 is TGTGCCAGCAGCTTAACGGGGGGGCCCAGTGAGCAGTTCTTC.

In this sample, this clonotype turned up a few times. The V and J genes are TRBV4-3 and TRBJ2-5, with D maybe TRBD2 (6 bases). This CDR3 has 18 residues. Germline CDR1 and CDR2: LGHNA and YSLEER. Deletions cut 1 base from V and 4 bases from J, with 22 bases between. The CDR3 region is CASSQALSGLPDGETQYF. The CDR3 bases are TGCGCCAGCAGCCAAGCGTTGTCGGGACTCCCAGACGGAGAGACCCAGTACTTC.

This clonotype was detected only once. The CDR3 DNA reads TGCAGTGCTAGGAGTGTATTCCCCACGGATACGCAGTATTTT. Translated: CSARSVFPTDTQYF. The chain has TRBV20-1 and TRBJ2-3; D is unclear. Trimming cost V 3 bases and J 6 bases, with 16 bases left between them. The CDR3 has 14 amino acids. Germline values: CDR1 DFQATT, CDR2 SNEGSKA (reference sequence).

The rearrangement joins TRBV20-1 to TRBJ2-7, with D perhaps TRBD1 or TRBD2 (5 bases each). Germline lookup yields CDR1 DFQATT and CDR2 SNEGSKA (reference sequence). Trimming removed 6 bases at V and 4 bases at J, with 16 bases between. The CDR3 has 13 amino acids. This CDR3 is CSAPYVGGYEQYF. The CDR3 DNA follows: TGCAGTGCCCCGTACGTTGGGGGTTACGAGCAGTACTTC.